Presented here are 2 T cell receptor beta chains from one specimen sequenced in a study of T cells in Graves' hyperthyroidism and ophthalmopathy. RNA transcripts gave rise to amplified TCR beta CDR3 regions. The TCR CDR3 first-round RT-PCR relied on the HTBI primer set. From the multiplex PCR reads, TCRdb called clonotypes with MiXCR, one entry per CDR3 protein. The sample comprises 350,000 or so distinct CDR3 sequences, roughly 20% of which are singletons, and 15% rests with the top ten. The sample taken for sequencing was blood. These receptors were collected from a woman between 35 and 50 years old with Graves' ophthalmopathy.

The V and J genes are TRBV12-5 and TRBJ2-7, with 8 bases that match TRBD1. This CDR3 contains 15 residues. Germline CDR1 and CDR2: LGHNT and FRNRAP. V shed 2 bases and J 7 bases; nucleotides not matched to a gene: 10. CDR3 residues: CASGLSGQGFREQYF. CDR3 DNA sequence: TGTGCTAGTGGTTTGTCTGGACAGGGCTTTCGGGAGCAGTACTTC.

This clonotype has ten or more counts. This chain connects TRBV9 to TRBJ2-5; weak D call: TRBD1 (5 bases). The CDR3 totals 13 residues. Germline V CDR1 and CDR2: SGDLS, YYNGEE. The germline V and J ends were trimmed by 0 bases and 4 bases, with 7 bases remaining between them. The chain's CDR3 is CASSVAGIETQYF. CDR3 nucleotides: TGTGCCAGCAGCGTAGCAGGGATAGAGACCCAGTACTTC.